The rows below give T cell receptor beta chains drawn from one sample of a study of cytomegalovirus exposure and HLA in healthy donors. Produced via immunoSEQ multiplex PCR; TCRdb's table is partial and in-frame only. The table has 200,000 to 250,000 clones, 83% seen once. Sequenced: PBMCs. Receptors originate from a woman younger than 35 in good health and CMV-seronegative. The CDR3 runs from the conserved cysteine through the conserved F or W. Each record gives: V gene, D gene, J gene, clone size, CDR3 DNA, CDR3 protein. A D gene is named only where the DNA matches it firmly. Only some rows state a clone size, as once, few, many or a class for expanded clones.

V: TRBV20-1; D: TRBD1; J: TRBJ1-2; size: -; DNA: TGCAGTGCTAGCAACAGGGGTGGCTACACCTTC; CDR3: CSASNRGGYTF
V: TRBV4-1; D: TRBD1; J: TRBJ1-2; size: -; DNA: TGCGCCAGCAGCCAACCAGGGGGGGACTATGGCTACACCTTC; CDR3: CASSQPGGDYGYTF
V: TRBV7-2; D: -; J: TRBJ2-7; size: -; DNA: TGTGCCAGCAGCTTAGGGGGACACTACTACGAGCAGTACTTC; CDR3: CASSLGGHYYEQYF
V: TRBV28; D: -; J: TRBJ2-7; size: once; DNA: TGTGCCAGCAGTTTAGGAGTAGGGGGCTACGAGCAGTACTTC; CDR3: CASSLGVGGYEQYF
V: TRBV6-5; D: -; J: TRBJ2-1; size: once; DNA: TGTGCCAGCAGTTATAGGACAGAGCAGTTCTTC; CDR3: CASSYRTEQFF
V: TRBV6-6; D: -; J: TRBJ1-4; size: many; DNA: TGTGCCAGCAGCCGTTATGAGGACGCAACTAATGAAAAACTGTTTTTT; CDR3: CASSRYEDATNEKLFF
V: TRBV5-1; D: -; J: TRBJ1-1; size: -; DNA: TGCGCCAGCAGCTTCGGGACGTCACGGGGGATCGGCGGGGGAGCTTTCTTT; CDR3: CASSFGTSRGIGGGAFF
V: TRBV10-3; D: TRBD2; J: TRBJ2-7; size: -; DNA: TGTGCCGGTTCGGCACTAGCGGATTACGAGCAGTACTTC; CDR3: CAGSALADYEQYF
V: TRBV28; D: -; J: TRBJ2-1; size: -; DNA: TGTGCCAGCAGTTTGGCGGCCACTGAGCAGTTCTTC; CDR3: CASSLAATEQFF
V: TRBV6-5; D: -; J: TRBJ2-2; size: -; DNA: TGTGCCAGCAGACCCGATGTGACCGGGGAGCTGTTTTTT; CDR3: CASRPDVTGELFF
V: TRBV19; D: -; J: TRBJ2-3; size: once; DNA: TGTGCCAGTAGTATCGGAAGGGTGGGGACAGATACGCAGTATTTT; CDR3: CASSIGRVGTDTQYF
V: TRBV30; D: TRBD2; J: TRBJ2-1; size: -; DNA: TGTGCCTGGAGTGTCGGGACTAGCGCCTACAATGAGCAGTTCTTC; CDR3: CAWSVGTSAYNEQFF
V: TRBV19; D: TRBD1; J: TRBJ1-5; size: few; DNA: TGTGCCAGTATGAGGACAGGATCGGCCCAGCCCCAGCATTTT; CDR3: CASMRTGSAQPQHF
V: TRBV28; D: -; J: TRBJ1-2; size: -; DNA: TGTGCCAGCAGTTTAACGGTTAACTATGGCTACACCTTC; CDR3: CASSLTVNYGYTF
V: TRBV15; D: TRBD2; J: TRBJ2-1; size: -; DNA: TGTGCCACCAGCAGAGATCACGGGGGGACTGAGTACAATGAGCAGTTCTTC; CDR3: CATSRDHGGTEYNEQFF
V: TRBV13; D: -; J: TRBJ2-7; size: -; DNA: TGTGCCAGCAGCTTGGACTCGTACGAGCAGTACTTC; CDR3: CASSLDSYEQYF
V: TRBV10-3; D: -; J: TRBJ2-7; size: few; DNA: TGTGCCATCAGAGGGCAGGGGACCTACGAGCAGTACTTC; CDR3: CAIRGQGTYEQYF
V: TRBV28; D: -; J: TRBJ1-2; size: -; DNA: TGTGCCAGCAGTTTAGGTATATCTTCTAACTATGGCTACACCTTC; CDR3: CASSLGISSNYGYTF
V: TRBV5-1; D: -; J: TRBJ1-2; size: -; DNA: TGCGCCAGCAGCTTGGCCGCTGAGATGGATGGCTACACCTTC; CDR3: CASSLAAEMDGYTF
V: TRBV29-1; D: -; J: TRBJ1-1; size: -; DNA: TGCAGCGTTGTGGACCTAACAGGGGCTTTCTTT; CDR3: CSVVDLTGAFF
V: TRBV5-1; D: -; J: TRBJ2-3; size: -; DNA: TGCGCCAGCAGCTTCGAGGGAACAGATACGCAGTATTTT; CDR3: CASSFEGTDTQYF
V: TRBV19; D: TRBD1; J: TRBJ2-7; size: -; DNA: TGTGCCAGTCAGGACAGGGGCTCAGGCGAGCAGTACTTC; CDR3: CASQDRGSGEQYF
V: TRBV10-1; D: TRBD1; J: TRBJ2-7; size: -; DNA: TGCGCCAGCAGTGAGCGGCCAGGGGGCGAGCAGTACTTC; CDR3: CASSERPGGEQYF
V: TRBV2; D: -; J: TRBJ2-7; size: -; DNA: TGTGCCAGCAGTGAGACCCTCAGGGGTTACTACGAGCAGTACTTC; CDR3: CASSETLRGYYEQYF
V: TRBV19; D: TRBD1; J: TRBJ2-3; size: -; DNA: TGTGCCAGTAGTAGAACCCGGGACAGAAACACAGATACGCAGTATTTT; CDR3: CASSRTRDRNTDTQYF